These T cell receptor beta chains were read from a single sample in a study of CD8 T cells in Susac syndrome. TCRdb passed the immunoSEQ multiplex PCR reads through MiXCR, listing each CDR3 protein once. The sample lists 400,000 to 550,000 distinct CDR3 sequences; approximately 85% were seen once. The sequenced sample consisted of CD8+ T cells from PBMCs. The receptors come from a human donor with multiple sclerosis. The CDR3 runs from the conserved cysteine through the conserved F or W. A D gene is named only where the DNA matches it firmly. The size of a clone is reported for some rows only, either as once, few or many, or as a class for expanded clones.

d_call: .; clone_size: .; v_call: TRBV12-3/TRBV12-4; j_call: TRBJ2-2; cdr3_nt: TGTGCCAGCATTCCTCGACAGGAACCCGGAAAGCTGTTTTTT; cdr3_aa: CASIPRQEPGKLFF
d_call: .; clone_size: .; v_call: TRBV2; j_call: TRBJ2-1; cdr3_nt: TGTGCCAGCAGTGGTGTGATGGACAATGAGCAGTTCTTC; cdr3_aa: CASSGVMDNEQFF
d_call: .; clone_size: few; v_call: TRBV6-1; j_call: TRBJ2-7; cdr3_nt: TGTGCCAGCAGTGACAGGTTCTCCTACGAGCAGTACTTC; cdr3_aa: CASSDRFSYEQYF
d_call: TRBD2; clone_size: .; v_call: TRBV4-1; j_call: TRBJ2-7; cdr3_nt: TGCGCCAGCAGCCAAGATTCGGCTAGCGGGGGGGCCGGGACCTACGAGCAGTACTTC; cdr3_aa: CASSQDSASGGAGTYEQYF
d_call: .; clone_size: .; v_call: TRBV6-2/TRBV6-3; j_call: TRBJ2-2; cdr3_nt: TGTGCCAGCAGTTACGTTAGCACCGGGGAGCTGTTTTTT; cdr3_aa: CASSYVSTGELFF
d_call: TRBD2; clone_size: .; v_call: TRBV4-1; j_call: TRBJ2-1; cdr3_nt: TGCGCCAGCAGCCCACCTAGCGGGGGGGCGTACAATGAGCAGTTCTTC; cdr3_aa: CASSPPSGGAYNEQFF
d_call: TRBD2; clone_size: .; v_call: TRBV10-2; j_call: TRBJ2-3; cdr3_nt: TGCGCCAGCAGTGAGTCGACACTAGCGGGGACAGATACGCAGTATTTT; cdr3_aa: CASSESTLAGTDTQYF
d_call: TRBD1; clone_size: .; v_call: TRBV5-4; j_call: TRBJ1-2; cdr3_nt: TGTGCCAGCAGCTCCACAGGGGAAGGAAACTATGGCTACACCTTC; cdr3_aa: CASSSTGEGNYGYTF
d_call: TRBD2; clone_size: .; v_call: TRBV4-1; j_call: TRBJ2-1; cdr3_nt: TGCGCCAGCAGCCAATCAAACATGGGGCTAGCGGCCTACAATGAGCAGTTCTTC; cdr3_aa: CASSQSNMGLAAYNEQFF
d_call: .; clone_size: .; v_call: TRBV2; j_call: TRBJ2-7; cdr3_nt: TGTGCCAGCGGGTCGGGACTCCAGTACTTC; cdr3_aa: CASGSGLQYF
d_call: TRBD2; clone_size: .; v_call: TRBV20-1; j_call: TRBJ2-2; cdr3_nt: TGCAGTGCTATTGTCAATATAGCGGGAGAACACACCGGGGAGCTGTTTTTT; cdr3_aa: CSAIVNIAGEHTGELFF
d_call: .; clone_size: .; v_call: TRBV12-3/TRBV12-4; j_call: TRBJ1-2; cdr3_nt: TGTGCCAGCACTTATTCCCGACAGGCCTATGGCTACACCTTC; cdr3_aa: CASTYSRQAYGYTF
d_call: .; clone_size: .; v_call: TRBV4-1; j_call: TRBJ2-7; cdr3_nt: TGCGCCAGCAGCAATACTTTAAACAGTGGTGGGACCTACGAGCAGTACTTC; cdr3_aa: CASSNTLNSGGTYEQYF
d_call: TRBD2; clone_size: .; v_call: TRBV12-3/TRBV12-4; j_call: TRBJ2-7; cdr3_nt: TGTGCCAGCAGTCTAGCGGGGAACAACTACGAGCAGTACTTC; cdr3_aa: CASSLAGNNYEQYF
d_call: TRBD2; clone_size: .; v_call: TRBV27; j_call: TRBJ2-1; cdr3_nt: TGTGCCAGCAGTTTCCCAAGCGGGAGAGGCCATGAGCAGTTCTTC; cdr3_aa: CASSFPSGRGHEQFF
d_call: TRBD1; clone_size: .; v_call: TRBV7-8; j_call: TRBJ2-7; cdr3_nt: TGTGCCAGCAGCTTACCCGGCGGACAGGGGAATTTATACGAGCAGTACTTC; cdr3_aa: CASSLPGGQGNLYEQYF